These T cell receptor beta chains were read from a single sample in a study of beta chain features in type 1 diabetes. Sequencing was performed with immunoSEQ multiplex PCR; in TCRdb, only in-frame clones are kept and a portion is missing. The sample includes tens of thousands of clones, 30% to 40% seen only once; the top ten take about 0.5%. Sequencing was carried out using stem cell memory CD4+ T cells from blood. These receptors all come from a woman aged 18-29 years in good health. CDR3s include the opening cysteine and the closing phenylalanine or tryptophan. The D gene is left open where the match is weak. Rows give clone size only sometimes, using once, few, many, or a class for an expanded clone.

cdr3_aa cdr3_nt v_call clone_size j_call d_call
CASSDGQGASGANVLTF TGCGCCAGCAGCGACGGACAGGGGGCTTCTGGGGCCAACGTCCTGACTTTC TRBV5-1 . TRBJ2-6 TRBD1
CASSLGHNTEAFF TGTGCCAGCAGCTTGGGACATAACACTGAAGCTTTCTTT TRBV7-9 few TRBJ1-1 .
CAARDTYNEQFF TGTGCCGCCAGGGACACCTACAATGAGCAGTTCTTC TRBV30 many TRBJ2-1 .
CASSLGYREGQPQHF TGTGCCAGCAGCTTAGGCTACAGGGAGGGACAGCCCCAGCATTTT TRBV7-2 few TRBJ1-5 .
CASSLEHSGRIYEQYF TGTGCCAGCAGCTTAGAGCACAGCGGGAGAATCTACGAGCAGTACTTC TRBV7-2 few TRBJ2-7 TRBD2
CASSDQGRYYGYTF TGTGCCAGCAGCGACCAGGGCCGGTACTATGGCTACACCTTC TRBV11-1 . TRBJ1-2 .
CASNLAGAADTQYF TGTGCCAGCAACTTAGCGGGGGCCGCAGATACGCAGTATTTT TRBV2 . TRBJ2-3 TRBD2
CASSYSPGSSSYEQYF TGTGCCAGCAGTTACTCCCCGGGAAGTTCCTCCTACGAGCAGTACTTC TRBV6-5 few TRBJ2-7 .
CAWSRLAGRADTQYF TGTGCCTGGAGCCGACTAGCGGGGAGGGCAGATACGCAGTATTTT TRBV30 . TRBJ2-3 TRBD2
CASSETGTGVQPQHF TGTGCCAGCAGCGAAACCGGGACAGGGGTTCAGCCCCAGCATTTT TRBV6-5 . TRBJ1-5 TRBD1
CASSAMGIGQGGISYGYTF TGTGCCAGCAGCGCTATGGGGATCGGCCAGGGTGGTATTAGCTATGGCTACACCTTC TRBV9 few TRBJ1-2 .
CASSRDRGVGTIYF TGTGCCAGCAGCCGAGACAGGGGCGTTGGAACCATATATTTT TRBV7-2 . TRBJ1-3 TRBD1
CASSSRTSGGVYNEQFF TGTGCCAGTAGTTCCCGGACTAGCGGGGGGGTGTACAATGAGCAGTTCTTC TRBV19 . TRBJ2-1 TRBD2
CASSKGDSYNEQFF TGTGCCAGCAGTAAGGGGGACTCCTACAATGAGCAGTTCTTC TRBV7-2 . TRBJ2-1 .
CASSFRRENYNEQFF TGCGCCAGCAGCTTTCGACGGGAGAACTACAATGAGCAGTTCTTC TRBV5-1 . TRBJ2-1 .
CASSYGPGQIMNTEAFF TGTGCCAGCTCATACGGGCCGGGACAGATAATGAACACTGAAGCTTTCTTT TRBV18 . TRBJ1-1 TRBD1
CASSFLAARNQPQHF TGTGCCAGCAGCTTCCTAGCTGCCCGCAATCAGCCCCAGCATTTT TRBV7-2 . TRBJ1-5 .
CASSFSAASDETQYF TGTGCCAGCAGCTTCTCCGCGGCTAGCGACGAGACCCAGTACTTC TRBV11-2 . TRBJ2-5 .
CASSSQVAGGETQYF TGTGCCAGCAGCTCACAAGTAGCGGGAGGAGAGACCCAGTACTTC TRBV7-9 . TRBJ2-5 TRBD2
CASSLAGQPQHF TGTGCCAGCAGCTTAGCGGGTCAGCCCCAGCATTTT TRBV11-2 few TRBJ1-5 .
CASSPSGGDTPYF TGTGCCAGCAGCCCTTCCGGGGGGGACACACCGTACTTC TRBV7-9 . TRBJ2-7 TRBD2
CASSPAGTGYQPQHF TGCGCCAGCAGCCCAGCAGGGACAGGGTACCAGCCCCAGCATTTT TRBV4-1 few TRBJ1-5 TRBD1
CASSQNTGNTEAFF TGCGCCAGCAGCCAAAATACAGGGAACACTGAAGCTTTCTTT TRBV4-3 few TRBJ1-1 .
CAISELPGTGDTEAFF TGTGCCATCAGTGAGCTCCCCGGGACAGGGGACACTGAAGCTTTCTTT TRBV10-3 . TRBJ1-1 TRBD1
CASTVDRGSWANVLTF TGTGCCAGCACTGTGGACAGGGGGTCCTGGGCCAACGTCCTGACTTTC TRBV5-4 few TRBJ2-6 TRBD1
CASSPPTGEQFF TGTGCCAGCTCACCACCGACGGGTGAGCAGTTCTTC TRBV18 few TRBJ2-1 .
CASSRQPSYEQYF TGTGCCAGCAGTAGACAGCCTTCCTACGAGCAGTACTTC TRBV7-9 . TRBJ2-7 .
CAWREGLAGLYEQFF TGTGCCTGGAGGGAGGGACTAGCGGGACTCTATGAGCAGTTCTTC TRBV30 few TRBJ2-1 TRBD2
CASSTGTGGGEQYF TGTGCCAGCAGTACCGGGACAGGGGGCGGCGAGCAGTACTTC TRBV6-6 few TRBJ2-7 TRBD1
CASTPPGATEAFF TGTGCCAGCACCCCGCCAGGGGCTACTGAAGCTTTCTTT TRBV6-5 . TRBJ1-1 .
CASSPLTSGTTGELFF TGTGCCAGCTCACCACTCACTAGCGGAACCACCGGGGAGCTGTTTTTT TRBV18 . TRBJ2-2 TRBD2
CASRWDLSTEAFF TGTGCCAGCAGATGGGACTTATCCACTGAAGCTTTCTTT TRBV5-5 . TRBJ1-1 .
CAWSRLAVSNTGELFF TGTGCCTGGAGTCGACTAGCGGTTAGTAACACCGGGGAGCTGTTTTTT TRBV30 . TRBJ2-2 TRBD2
CASSFGGEDGELFF TGTGCCAGCAGCTTTGGAGGAGAGGACGGGGAGCTGTTTTTT TRBV5-4 few TRBJ2-2 .
CASRFQGAQTGELFF TGTGCCAGCAGGTTCCAGGGGGCGCAAACCGGGGAGCTGTTTTTT TRBV6-5 . TRBJ2-2 TRBD1
CASSTTSLGYTF TGTGCCAGCAGCACCACAAGTCTCGGCTACACCTTC TRBV5-4 . TRBJ1-2 .
CASSIDRRGNQPQHF TGTGCCAGCAGTATAGACAGGCGGGGCAATCAGCCCCAGCATTTT TRBV27 . TRBJ1-5 .
CASSLDQAPGEAFF TGTGCCAGCAGTTTAGACCAAGCGCCCGGTGAAGCTTTCTTT TRBV28 . TRBJ1-1 .
CASSFGSHTDTQYF TGCGCCAGCAGCTTTGGTAGTCACACAGATACGCAGTATTTT TRBV5-1 few TRBJ2-3 .
CASSLAGYSGANVLTF TGCGCCAGCAGCTTGGCGGGGTACTCTGGGGCCAACGTCCTGACTTTC TRBV5-1 few TRBJ2-6 .
CAWGRLAGYNEQFF TGTGCCTGGGGGAGACTAGCGGGTTACAATGAGCAGTTCTTC TRBV30 . TRBJ2-1 TRBD2
CAWMRTGIHEQYF TGTGCCTGGATGAGGACAGGGATCCACGAGCAGTACTTC TRBV30 . TRBJ2-7 TRBD1
CASSLRLAPTDTQYF TGCGCCAGCAGCTTGAGGCTAGCGCCCACAGATACGCAGTATTTT TRBV5-1 few TRBJ2-3 .
CASSEVEGAGGYTF TGTGCCAGCAGTGAAGTTGAAGGGGCAGGGGGCTACACCTTC TRBV6-1 . TRBJ1-2 .
CASSSGRVGNQPQHF TGTGCCAGCTCGTCGGGAAGGGTTGGCAATCAGCCCCAGCATTTT TRBV18 . TRBJ1-5 .
CASSPPSGRANEQFF TGTGCCAGCTCACCCCCTAGCGGGAGGGCGAATGAGCAGTTCTTC TRBV18 . TRBJ2-1 TRBD2
CASRLAGAVDTQYF TGCGCCAGCAGGCTAGCGGGAGCGGTAGATACGCAGTATTTT TRBV4-1 few TRBJ2-3 TRBD2